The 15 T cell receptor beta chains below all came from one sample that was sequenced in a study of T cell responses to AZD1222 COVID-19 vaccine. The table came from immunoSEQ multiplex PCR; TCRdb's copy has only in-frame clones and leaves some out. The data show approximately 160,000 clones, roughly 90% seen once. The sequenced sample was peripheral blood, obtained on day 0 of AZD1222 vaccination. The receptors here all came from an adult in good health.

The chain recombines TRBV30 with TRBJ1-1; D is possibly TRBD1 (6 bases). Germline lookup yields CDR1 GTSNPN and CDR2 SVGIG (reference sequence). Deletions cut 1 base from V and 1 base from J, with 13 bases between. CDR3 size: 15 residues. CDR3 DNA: TGTGCCTGGAGTGGCTACAGGGCTTCGAACACTGAAGCTTTCTTT. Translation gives CAWSGYRASNTEAFF.

The CDR3, as DNA: TGTGCCAGCACCGTCAAGACAGGCCTTTCCTACGAGCAGTACTTC. This sequence encodes CASTVKTGLSYEQYF. The genes are TRBV28 and TRBJ2-7; tentative D call: TRBD1 (6 bases). Looked up from germline, CDR1 is MDHEN and CDR2 is SYDVKM. Between the trimmed V and J ends, which lost 7 bases and 1 base, there was a span of 17 bases. CDR3 size: 15 residues.

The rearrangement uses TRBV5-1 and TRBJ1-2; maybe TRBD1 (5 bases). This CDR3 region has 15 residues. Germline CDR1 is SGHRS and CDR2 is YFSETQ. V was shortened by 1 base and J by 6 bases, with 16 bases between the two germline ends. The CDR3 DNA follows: TGCGCCAGCAGCTTGCTCGTGCGAGGGGCAAATGGCTACACCTTC. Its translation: CASSLLVRGANGYTF.

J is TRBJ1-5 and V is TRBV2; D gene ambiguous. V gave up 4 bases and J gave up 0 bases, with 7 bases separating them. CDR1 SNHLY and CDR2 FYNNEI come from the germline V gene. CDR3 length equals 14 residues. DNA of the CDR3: TGTGCCAGCAGTGTCAGGAATAGCAATCAGCCCCAGCATTTT. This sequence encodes CASSVRNSNQPQHF.

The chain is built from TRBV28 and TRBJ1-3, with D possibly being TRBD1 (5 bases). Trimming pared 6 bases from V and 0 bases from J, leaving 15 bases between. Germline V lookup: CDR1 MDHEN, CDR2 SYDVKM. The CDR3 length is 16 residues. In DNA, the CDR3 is TGTGCCAGCAGCTGGGGACGTCCCAGCTCTGGAAACACCATATATTTT. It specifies CASSWGRPSSGNTIYF.

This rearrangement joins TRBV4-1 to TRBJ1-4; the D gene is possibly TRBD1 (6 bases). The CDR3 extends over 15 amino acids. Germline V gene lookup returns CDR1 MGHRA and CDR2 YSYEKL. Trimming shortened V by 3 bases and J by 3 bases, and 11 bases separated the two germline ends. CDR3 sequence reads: CASSQVGQSNEKLFF. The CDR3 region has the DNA TGCGCCAGCAGCCAGGTGGGACAATCTAATGAAAAACTGTTTTTT.

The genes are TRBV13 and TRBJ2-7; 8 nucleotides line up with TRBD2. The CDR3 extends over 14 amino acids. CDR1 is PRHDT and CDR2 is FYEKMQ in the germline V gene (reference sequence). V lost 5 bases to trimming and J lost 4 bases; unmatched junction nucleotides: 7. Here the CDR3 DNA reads TGTGCCAGCAGCCGTCCCGGGAGGGCGTACGAGCAGTACTTC. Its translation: CASSRPGRAYEQYF.

The CDR3 sequence: CASSFEGNTEAFF. The CDR3 DNA follows: TGTGCCAGCAGCTTTGAGGGAAACACTGAAGCTTTCTTT. The chain joins TRBV11-2 to TRBJ1-1; no clear D gene. CDR3 length: 13 residues. Germline V gene data show CDR1 as SGHAT and CDR2 as FQNNGV. V lost 3 bases and J lost 2, with 7 bases in between.

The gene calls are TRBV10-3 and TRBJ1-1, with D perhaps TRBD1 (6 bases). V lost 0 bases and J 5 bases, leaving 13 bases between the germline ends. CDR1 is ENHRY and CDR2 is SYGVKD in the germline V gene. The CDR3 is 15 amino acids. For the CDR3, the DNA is TGTGCCATCAGTGAGTCGGCAGGGGTCGGTACTGAAGCTTTCTTT. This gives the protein CAISESAGVGTEAFF.

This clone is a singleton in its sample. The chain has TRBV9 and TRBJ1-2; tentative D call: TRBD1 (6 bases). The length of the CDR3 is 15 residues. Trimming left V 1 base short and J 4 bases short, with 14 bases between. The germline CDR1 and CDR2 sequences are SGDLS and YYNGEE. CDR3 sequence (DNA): TGTGCCAGCAGCGTAACTTTACAGGGTGGCTATGGCTACACCTTC. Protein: CASSVTLQGGYGYTF.

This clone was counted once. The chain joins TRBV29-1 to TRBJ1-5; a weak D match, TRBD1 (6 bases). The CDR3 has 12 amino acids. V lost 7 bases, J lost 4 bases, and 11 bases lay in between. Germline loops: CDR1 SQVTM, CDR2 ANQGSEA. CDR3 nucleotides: TGCAGCGCCCAGAGGGGGAATCAGCCCCAGCATTTT. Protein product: CSAQRGNQPQHF.

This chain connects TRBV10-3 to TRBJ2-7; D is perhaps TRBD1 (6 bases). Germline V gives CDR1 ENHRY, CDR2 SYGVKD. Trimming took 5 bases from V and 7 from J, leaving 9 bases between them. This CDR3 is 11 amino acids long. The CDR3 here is CAISLRGEQYF. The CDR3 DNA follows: TGTGCCATCAGTCTAAGGGGGGAGCAGTACTTC.

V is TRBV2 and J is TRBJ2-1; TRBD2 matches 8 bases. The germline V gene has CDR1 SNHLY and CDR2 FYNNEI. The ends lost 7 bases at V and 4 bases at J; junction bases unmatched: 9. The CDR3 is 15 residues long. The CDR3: CASMIAGLGYNEQFF. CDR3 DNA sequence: TGTGCCAGCATGATAGCGGGACTGGGTTACAATGAGCAGTTCTTC.

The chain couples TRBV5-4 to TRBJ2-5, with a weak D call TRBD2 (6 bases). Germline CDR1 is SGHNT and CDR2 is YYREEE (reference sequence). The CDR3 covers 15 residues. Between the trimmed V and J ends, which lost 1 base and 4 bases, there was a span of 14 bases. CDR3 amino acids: CASSLPGTSTETQYF. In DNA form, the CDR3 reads TGTGCCAGCAGCTTGCCTGGGACTTCGACAGAGACCCAGTACTTC.

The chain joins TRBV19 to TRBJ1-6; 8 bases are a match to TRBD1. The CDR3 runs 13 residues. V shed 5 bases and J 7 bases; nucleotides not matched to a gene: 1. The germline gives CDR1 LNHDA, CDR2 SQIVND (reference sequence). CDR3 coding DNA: TGTGCCAGTAGTCGACAGGGGAATTCACCCCTCCACTTT. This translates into CASSRQGNSPLHF. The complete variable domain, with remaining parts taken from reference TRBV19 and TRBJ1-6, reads DGGITQSPKYLFRKEGQNVTLSCEQNLNHDAMYWYRQDPGQGLRLIYYSQIVNDFQKGDIAEGYSVSREKKESFPLTVTSAQKNPTAFYLCASSRQGNSPLHFGNGTRLTVT.